A single T cell receptor beta chain is shown here with its context. Its cognate antigen is unknown. V lost 6 bases and J lost 1; bases outside the gene matches: 4. The germline CDR1 and CDR2 sequences are MNHEY and SVGAGI. The CDR3 sequence is 15 residues long. The sample comes from a study of OX40 agonist ivuxolimab in advanced cancers. Looking at the study overall: Patients were dosed intravenously with ivuxolimab at 0.01 to 10 mg/kg every 2 weeks.

Study observations and caveats: Expanded clones were, on average, more numerous in CD8+ T cells than in CD4+.

Using immunoSEQ multiplex PCR, the repertoire was profiled, and TCRdb retains in-frame clones only, with some absent. The table records 70,000 to 95,000 clones, 80% to 85% of them present only once. The starting material was CD4+ or CD8+ T cells sorted from blood, obtained in a trial of the OX40 agonist ivuxolimab. The chain combines TRBV6-5 with TRBJ2-2; 8 nucleotides agree with TRBD1. This sequence was found in an adult with an advanced solid tumor such as melanoma, head and neck, liver or kidney cancer. The DNA for the CDR3 is TGTGCCAGCAGCCTCAGGGGGCAGAACACCGGGGAGCTGTTTTTT. This sequence encodes CASSLRGQNTGELFF.